This T cell receptor (beta chain) appears in the sequencing data of a study of spatial heterogeneity in lung cancer. The time point denotes: sample taken at primary tumor resection. Unsorted whole RNA from tumor, nontumor lung or frozen PBMC underwent sequencing. MiXCR was run by TCRdb on the 5' RACE reads, yielding one entry per CDR3 protein. The sample includes under 100,000 distinct CDR3 sequences, roughly 8.7% of them seen just once. V shed 3 bases and J shed 0 bases, with 12 bases lying between them. This CDR3 has 15 amino acids. CDR1 is SQVTM and CDR2 is ANQGSEA in the germline V gene. The chain couples TRBV29-1 to TRBJ2-1; perhaps TRBD1 as D (5 bases). Sequences were derived from PBMCs, sampled at surgery. The clonotype was recovered from a male donor with early-stage non-small cell lung cancer. CDR3 sequence reads: CSVDRRVSSYNEQFF. CDR3 coding DNA: TGCAGCGTTGATCGCAGGGTGAGCTCCTACAATGAGCAGTTCTTC.